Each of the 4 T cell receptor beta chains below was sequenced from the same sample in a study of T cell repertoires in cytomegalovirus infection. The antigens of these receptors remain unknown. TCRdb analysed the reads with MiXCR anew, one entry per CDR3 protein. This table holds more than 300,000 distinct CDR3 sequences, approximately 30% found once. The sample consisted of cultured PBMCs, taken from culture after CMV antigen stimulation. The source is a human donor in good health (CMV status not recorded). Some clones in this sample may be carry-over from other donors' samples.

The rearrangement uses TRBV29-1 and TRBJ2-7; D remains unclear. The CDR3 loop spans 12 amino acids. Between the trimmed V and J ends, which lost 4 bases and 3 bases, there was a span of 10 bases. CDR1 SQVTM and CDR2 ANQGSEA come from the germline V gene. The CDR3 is CSVATESYEQYF. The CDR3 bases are TGCAGCGTTGCGACGGAAAGCTACGAGCAGTACTTC.

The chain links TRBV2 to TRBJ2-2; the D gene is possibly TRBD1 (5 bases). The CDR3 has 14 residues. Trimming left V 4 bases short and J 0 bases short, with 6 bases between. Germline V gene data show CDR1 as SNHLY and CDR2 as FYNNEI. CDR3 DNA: TGTGCCAGCAGTGGACAGACGAACACCGGGGAGCTGTTTTTT. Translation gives CASSGQTNTGELFF. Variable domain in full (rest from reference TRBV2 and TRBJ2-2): EPEVTQTPSHQVTQMGQEVILRCVPISNHLYFYWYRQILGQKVEFLVSFYNNEISEKSEIFDDQFSVERPDGSNFTLKIRSTKLEDSAMYFCASSGQTNTGELFFGEGSRLTVL.

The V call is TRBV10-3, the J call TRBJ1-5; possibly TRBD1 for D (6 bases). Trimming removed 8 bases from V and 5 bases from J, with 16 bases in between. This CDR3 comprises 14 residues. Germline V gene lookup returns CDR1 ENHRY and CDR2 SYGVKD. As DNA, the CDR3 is TGTGCCATCGGTGTGGGGGACACACATCAGCCCCAGCATTTT. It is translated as CAIGVGDTHQPQHF.

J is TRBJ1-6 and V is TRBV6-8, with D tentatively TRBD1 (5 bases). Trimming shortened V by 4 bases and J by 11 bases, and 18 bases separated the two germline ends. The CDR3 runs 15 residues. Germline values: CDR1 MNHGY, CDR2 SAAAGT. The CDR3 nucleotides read TGTGCCAGCAGTTCCTCCAGGGATGTGATGACACCCCTCCACTTT. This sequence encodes CASSSSRDVMTPLHF.